This TCR beta chain was identified in a study of OX40 agonist ivuxolimab in advanced cancers. As for the study in general: Every 2 weeks, patients received ivuxolimab intravenously, dosed at 0.01 to 10 mg/kg. Three patients got partial responses; one had hepatocellular carcinoma and two had cutaneous melanoma. Study-wide results and caveats: There were, on average, more expanded clones in CD8+ T cells than in CD4+.

Profiled with immunoSEQ multiplex PCR; TCRdb holds only in-frame clones, not every one. Here the sample spans 25,000 or so clones, 80% to 85% being singletons. The ends lost 6 bases at V and 8 bases at J; junction bases unmatched: 13. The CDR3 runs 15 residues. Germline V CDR1 and CDR2: MNHEY, SMNVEV (reference sequence). Details on this clone: The antigen is undetermined.

Specimen: CD4+ or CD8+ T cells sorted from blood, collected in a trial of the OX40 agonist ivuxolimab. The source of this sequence is an adult with an advanced solid tumor such as melanoma, head and neck, liver or kidney cancer. The chain joins TRBV27 to TRBJ2-4; 7 bases agree with TRBD2. The CDR3 spells CASSLGGWGSDIQYF. The CDR3 DNA is TGTGCCAGCAGCTTGGGGGGGTGGGGCTCAGACATTCAGTACTTC.